A single sample gave rise to the 4 T cell receptor beta chains below, sequenced in a study of CD8+ T cells in alopecia areata. RNA extraction was followed by reverse transcription into cDNA, which acted as the sequencing template. The table came from immunoSEQ multiplex PCR; TCRdb's copy has only in-frame clones and leaves some out. The sample carries 150,000 to 200,000 clones, 59% recorded once. The sequencing used CD4+ T cells sorted from blood, collected at week 0. Receptors originate from a human donor with alopecia areata.

The V and J genes are TRBV7-2 and TRBJ2-3; D could derive from TRBD1 or TRBD2 (5 bases each). The V end lost 0 bases, the J end lost 1 base, and 8 bases lay between the germline ends. The CDR3 is 15 amino acids. Germline CDR1 and CDR2: SGHTA and FQGNSA. DNA of the CDR3: TGTGCCAGCAGCTTAGCGCAGGGAGGCACAGATACGCAGTATTTT. This sequence encodes CASSLAQGGTDTQYF.

The rearrangement links TRBV5-1 to TRBJ2-7; 7 bases are a match to TRBD1. Germline CDR1 reads SGHRS; CDR2 reads YFSETQ. Trimming removed 2 bases from V and 3 bases from J; junction bases left unmatched: 8. The CDR3 contains 15 residues. The CDR3 loop is CASSLGQVLVYEQYF. The CDR3 DNA is TGCGCCAGCAGCTTAGGACAGGTCCTAGTCTACGAGCAGTACTTC. The entire variable domain, with the rest obtained from reference TRBV5-1 and TRBJ2-7, is as follows: KAGVTQTPRYLIKTRGQQVTLSCSPISGHRSVSWYQQTPGQGLQFLFEYFSETQRNKGNFPGRFSGRQFSNSRSEMNVSTLELGDSALYLCASSLGQVLVYEQYFGPGTRLTVT.

The gene calls are TRBV7-2 and TRBJ2-7, with 10 bases aligning to TRBD2. The CDR3 length is 12 residues. Germline V gene lookup returns CDR1 SGHTA and CDR2 FQGNSA. V dropped 10 bases and J dropped 6; count of bases not matched to a gene: 6. In nucleotides, the CDR3 is TGTGCCACCGGGACTAGCGTTCTCGAGCAGTACTTC. As protein: CATGTSVLEQYF.

The chain couples TRBV7-9 to TRBJ1-2; D not certain. The V end was cut by 3 bases, the J end by 3 bases, with 14 bases between. Germline CDR1 SEHNR, CDR2 FQNEAQ (reference sequence). The CDR3 contains 15 residues. The CDR3 protein is CASSFTRVADYGYTF. The CDR3 DNA sequence: TGTGCCAGCAGCTTCACCAGAGTAGCGGACTATGGCTACACCTTC. Full variable domain (rest looked up from reference TRBV7-9 and TRBJ1-2): DTGVSQNPRHKITKRGQNVTFRCDPISEHNRLYWYRQTLGQGPEFLTYFQNEAQLEKSRLLSDRFSAERPKGSFSTLEIQRTEQGDSAMYLCASSFTRVADYGYTFGSGTRLTVV.